Given below is one T cell receptor (beta chain) in context. The antigen remains undetermined. This entry belongs to a study of T-cell reconstitution after alpha-beta-depleted transplantation in children. Broader study findings: About two months after transplant, alpha-beta T cells reportedly came from several hundred expanded graft clones. At one year after transplant, newly produced T cells mostly accounted for T-cell counts and diversity.

Construction of the TCRbeta library involved unique molecular identifiers. TCRdb reanalysed the PCR reads using MiXCR and keeps one entry per CDR3 protein. The sample includes about 580,000 distinct CDR3 sequences, 23% of them seen just once. The CDR3 has 19 amino acids. CDR1 SNHLY and CDR2 FYNNEI come from the germline V gene. J gave up 0 bases and V 3 bases, and 8 bases lay outside the gene matches. Here the sequenced sample was PBMCs, mostly from graft donor cells, taken 360 days after TCRalphabeta/CD19-depleted stem cell transplant. The TCR sequence derives from a boy under two years old who had a stem cell transplant for acute myeloid leukemia, so the T cells may come from the graft donor. The gene calls are TRBV2 and TRBJ2-6, with 10 nucleotides matching TRBD2. The CDR3 spells CASSDGLAGASSGANVLTF. CDR3 DNA sequence: TGTGCCAGCAGTGATGGGCTAGCGGGGGCCTCCTCTGGGGCCAACGTCCTGACTTTC. Full variable domain (outside the CDR3, taken from reference TRBV2 and TRBJ2-6): EPEVTQTPSHQVTQMGQEVILRCVPISNHLYFYWYRQILGQKVEFLVSFYNNEISEKSEIFDDQFSVERPDGSNFTLKIRSTKLEDSAMYFCASSDGLAGASSGANVLTFGAGSRLTVL.